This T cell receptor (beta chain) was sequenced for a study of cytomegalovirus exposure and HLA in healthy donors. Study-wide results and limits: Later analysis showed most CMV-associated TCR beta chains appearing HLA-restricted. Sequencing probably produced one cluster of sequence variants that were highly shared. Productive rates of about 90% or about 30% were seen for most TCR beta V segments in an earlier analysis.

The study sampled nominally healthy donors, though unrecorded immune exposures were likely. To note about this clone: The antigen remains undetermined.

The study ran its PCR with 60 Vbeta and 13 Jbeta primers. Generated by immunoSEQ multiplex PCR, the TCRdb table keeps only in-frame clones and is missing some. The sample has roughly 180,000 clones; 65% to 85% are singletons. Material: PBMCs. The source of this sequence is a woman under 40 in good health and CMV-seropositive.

The CDR3 is CASSTGRTNEKLFF. In DNA form, the CDR3 reads TGTGCCAGCAGTACAGGGCGTACTAATGAAAAACTGTTTTTT. The chain recombines TRBV2 with TRBJ1-4; the D gene is possibly TRBD1 (6 bases). There are 14 residues in the CDR3. V was trimmed by 5 bases and J by 2 bases, leaving 9 bases between them. CDR1 and CDR2 from the germline V gene are SNHLY and FYNNEI.